This TCR beta chain was obtained from a study of T cell repertoires in aging, cancer and after chemotherapy. Across the study: Repeat sampling of healthy donors over several months to years showed clear clonal overlap.

Multiplex touch-down PCR with TRB-A/B primers amplified rearranged V-D-J TRB sequences. TCRdb used MiXCR to reprocess the multiplex PCR reads, holding one entry per CDR3 protein. The top ten hold 6.5% to 9% of the sample, which has about 10,000 distinct CDR3 sequences, about 38% seen once. The template was genomic DNA from peripheral blood, not RNA. The V gene end was trimmed by 1 base and the J gene end by 6 bases; junction bases not matched to a gene: 5. CDR3 length: 15 residues. Germline loops: CDR1 SGHNT, CDR2 YYREEE (reference sequence). This clonotype was counted between two and nine times. No antigen is known for it. Overall study findings and caveats: Healthy donors lost TCR diversity with age mainly through richness, cancer patients through richness and evenness.

The V call is TRBV5-4, the J call TRBJ2-3; TRBD1 agrees at 10 bases. The clonotype comes from a human donor in good health. Input material: blood. CDR3 sequence (DNA): TGTGCCAGCAGCTTGCTTGGGACAGGGGTGGATACGCAGTATTTT. Translating it yields CASSLLGTGVDTQYF.